Below, 7 T cell receptor beta chains from the same sample are listed, as sequenced in a study of shared clonotypes between healthy human individuals. TCRdb's table, derived via immunoSEQ multiplex PCR, lists solely in-frame clones and lacks some. The data show about 1.1 million clones, roughly 74% seen once. Sequenced material: memory CD4+ T cells from PBMCs. As to subset: CD45RA-negative fraction. The receptors originated from a young man in good health. Some clones in this sample may be carry-over from other donors' samples.

This chain links TRBV29-1 with TRBJ2-7; D remains ambiguous. Germline V gene data show CDR1 as SQVTM and CDR2 as ANQGSEA. The V end was cut by 1 base, the J end by 6 bases, with 13 bases between. This CDR3 contains 13 residues. CDR3 loop: CSVEASALGEQYF. CDR3 sequence (DNA): TGCAGCGTTGAAGCCAGCGCGCTGGGCGAGCAGTACTTC.

On this clone: With a much larger clone just one base away, this may be a read error. The rearrangement links TRBV7-2 to TRBJ2-7, with 8 positions matching TRBD1. The CDR3 length is 14 residues. Germline V gene data show CDR1 as SGHTA and CDR2 as FQGNSA. Here the CDR3 DNA reads TGTGCCAGCAGCCCCGACAGGGGTAGGGACGAGCAGCACTTC. The encoded protein is CASSPDRGRDEQHF.

The V gene is TRBV11-3, the J gene TRBJ2-1, with TRBD2 matching 10 bases. Germline-derived CDR1 and CDR2 are SGHNT and YENEEA. The ends lost 4 bases at V and 4 bases at J; junction bases unmatched: 4. The CDR3 is 15 amino acids. The CDR3 nucleotides are TGTGCCAGCAGCTCGGGACTAGCGAGTTACAATGAGCAGTTCTTC. Translating gives CASSSGLASYNEQFF. Full variable domain (rest looked up from reference TRBV11-3 and TRBJ2-1): EAGVVQSPRYKIIEKKQPVAFWCNPISGHNTLYWYLQNLGQGPELLIRYENEEAVDDSQLPKDRFSAERLKGVDSTLKIQPAELGDSAVYLCASSSGLASYNEQFFGPGTRLTVL.

As for this clone: This likely reflects a read error, since a far larger clone is one base away. The V and J genes are TRBV7-9 and TRBJ1-1; D is possibly TRBD1 (5 bases). CDR1 SEHNR and CDR2 FQNEAQ come from the germline V gene (reference sequence). This CDR3 is built from 14 residues. The V and J ends lost 7 bases and 3 bases respectively, with 15 bases between them. In DNA, the CDR3 is TGTGCCAGCAACTCAACCGGGGGACACACTGAAGCTTTCTTT. Translating it yields CASNSTGGHTEAFF.

The chain carries TRBV27 and TRBJ1-2; 7 nucleotides align to TRBD1. The CDR3 runs 15 residues. The V gene end was trimmed by 1 base and the J gene end by 4 bases; junction bases not matched to a gene: 6. Germline V CDR1 and CDR2: MNHEY, SMNVEV (reference sequence). The CDR3 here is CASSLYPGTAYGYTF. CDR3 nucleotide sequence: TGTGCCAGCAGTTTATACCCCGGGACAGCCTATGGCTACACCTTC.

For this clone: Distinct nucleotide sequences in the sample also encode this CDR3. The chain combines TRBV28 with TRBJ1-1; no reliable D call. CDR1 is MDHEN, CDR2 SYDVKM, per germline. Deletions cut 5 bases from V and 1 base from J, with 11 bases between. The length of the CDR3 is 14 residues. The chain's CDR3 is CASSPPTGNTEAFF. The CDR3 DNA follows: TGTGCCAGCAGTCCCCCGACGGGGAACACTGAAGCTTTCTTT.

V usage is TRBV7-9 and J usage is TRBJ1-1; D not certain. Looked up from germline, CDR1 is SEHNR and CDR2 is FQNEAQ (reference sequence). Trimming stripped 5 bases from V and 1 base from J, with 11 bases between. CDR3 length: 14 residues. CDR3 region: CASSAQVGNTEAFF. DNA for the CDR3: TGTGCCAGCAGCGCTCAGGTCGGGAACACTGAAGCTTTCTTT.